The 26 T cell receptor beta chains reported below all come from one sample, sequenced in a study of STAT3 mutations in large granular lymphocyte leukemia. Findings and caveats of the study: Every T-cell large granular lymphocyte leukemia patient had at least one immunodominant TCR beta clonotype.

Antigens of these TCRs are unknown. Sequenced by immunoSEQ multiplex PCR; TCRdb stores in-frame clones only, minus some. Of 37,000 or so clones detected, roughly 90% appear once; the ten largest clones hold under 0.55%. Sequencing used PBMCs. The receptors come from a human donor with T large granular lymphocyte leukemia. Some clones in this sample may be carry-over from other donors' samples.

The CDR3 region has the DNA TGTGCCATCAGTACAGGGAAGGGGGCAGATACGCAGTATTTT. This translates into CAISTGKGADTQYF. The V call is TRBV10-3, the J call TRBJ2-3, with TRBD1 as a possible D gene (6 bases). Germline lookup yields CDR1 ENHRY and CDR2 SYGVKD. Between the trimmed V and J ends, which lost 5 bases and 4 bases, there was a span of 13 bases. The CDR3 extends over 14 amino acids.

This chain joins TRBV7-8 and TRBJ2-1, with 7 bases lining up with TRBD2. This CDR3 spans 15 amino acids. Trimming at V came to 1 base and at J to 2 bases, leaving 2 bases not matched to a gene. Germline loops: CDR1 SGHVS, CDR2 FQNEAQ. The chain's CDR3 is CASSLVAGAYNEQFF. As DNA, the CDR3 is TGTGCCAGCAGCTTAGTGGCGGGGGCCTACAATGAGCAGTTCTTC.

The V call is TRBV5-6, the J call TRBJ2-5, with 9 bases aligning to TRBD1. Germline V gene lookup returns CDR1 SGHDT and CDR2 YYEEEE. This CDR3 comprises 16 residues. J gave up 5 bases and V 1 base, and 9 bases lay outside the gene matches. CDR3 amino acids: CASSLTRDRVGETQYF. The CDR3 nucleotides are TGTGCCAGCAGCTTGACCCGGGACAGGGTCGGCGAGACCCAGTACTTC.

The chain couples TRBV14 to TRBJ1-2; D uncertain. Trimming took off 0 bases at V and 5 bases at J, with 7 bases between the two ends. This CDR3 comprises 13 residues. Germline values: CDR1 SGHDN, CDR2 FVKESK. The CDR3 sequence: CASSQDLEYGYTF. DNA of the CDR3: TGTGCCAGCAGCCAAGATCTCGAGTATGGCTACACCTTC. Using reference TRBV14 and TRBJ1-2 for the parts outside the CDR3, the full variable domain is EAGVTQFPSHSVIEKGQTVTLRCDPISGHDNLYWYRRVMGKEIKFLLHFVKESKQDESGMPNNRFLAERTGGTYSTLKVQPAELEDSGVYFCASSQDLEYGYTFGSGTRLTVV.

By frequency in the sample, this clone is medium-sized. This chain uses TRBV7-9 with TRBJ1-2, with a possible D match to TRBD1 (5 bases). The length of the CDR3 is 15 residues. The germline CDR1 and CDR2 sequences are SEHNR and FQNEAQ (reference sequence). The V gene lost 4 bases and the J gene lost 4 bases, with 16 bases spanning the gap. CDR3 in DNA: TGTGCCAGCAGCTCCCCACGGGGGGGAGGCTATGGCTACACCTTC. Translating it yields CASSSPRGGGYGYTF.

The chain carries TRBV7-9 and TRBJ2-5, with a possible D match to TRBD2 (5 bases). The germline V gene has CDR1 SEHNR and CDR2 FQNEAQ (reference sequence). Between the trimmed V and J ends, which lost 1 base and 5 bases, there was a span of 11 bases. The CDR3 consists of 14 residues. The CDR3 loop reads CASSLVASRETQYF. CDR3 coding DNA: TGTGCCAGCAGCTTAGTGGCTAGCAGGGAGACCCAGTACTTC.

V and J are TRBV7-2 and TRBJ2-1; TRBD1 is a possible D gene (6 bases). The CDR3 is 13 amino acids. Germline assignment: CDR1 SGHTA and CDR2 FQGNSA. The V gene lost 5 bases and the J gene lost 9 bases, with 14 bases spanning the gap. Written as DNA, the CDR3 is TGTGCCAGCAGCAAACAGGGTGGGTCTGAGCAGTTCTTC. It encodes CASSKQGGSEQFF.

The chain carries TRBV18 and TRBJ2-3, with a weak D call TRBD1 (5 bases). In germline, CDR1 is KGHSH, CDR2 LQKENI. The CDR3 is made up of 14 amino acids. The ends were cut back, 1 base at V and 1 base at J, with 6 bases in the middle. The CDR3 DNA follows: TGTGCCAGCTCACCACTACAGGGCACAGATACGCAGTATTTT. This codes for CASSPLQGTDTQYF. Full variable domain (rest looked up from reference TRBV18 and TRBJ2-3): NAGVMQNPRHLVRRRGQEARLRCSPMKGHSHVYWYRQLPEEGLKFMVYLQKENIIDESGMPKERFSAEFPKEGPSILRIQQVVRGDSAAYFCASSPLQGTDTQYFGPGTRLTVL.

V is TRBV5-1 and J is TRBJ2-5; D remains ambiguous. V was trimmed by 1 base and J by 1 base, leaving 14 bases between them. This CDR3 comprises 16 residues. CDR1 is SGHRS, CDR2 YFSETQ, per germline. The CDR3 coding sequence is TGCGCCAGCAGCTTGAGTCTAGGGCAAATCCAAGAGACCCAGTACTTC. This gives the protein CASSLSLGQIQETQYF.

The V gene is TRBV7-9, the J gene TRBJ1-4; 7 bases map to TRBD1. V shed 5 bases and J 8 bases; nucleotides not matched to a gene: 8. Germline CDR1 SEHNR, CDR2 FQNEAQ (reference sequence). This CDR3 is 14 amino acids long. Here the CDR3 reads CASSTGASGEKLFF. CDR3 nucleotides: TGTGCCAGCAGCACAGGGGCTTCGGGGGAAAAACTGTTTTTT.

This clone was observed a handful of times. The chain recombines TRBV7-7 with TRBJ2-5, with TRBD1 matching over 9 bases. The V gene's germline CDR1 is SSHAT and CDR2 FNYEAQ (reference sequence). V lost 4 bases to trimming and J lost 4 bases; unmatched junction nucleotides: 4. The CDR3 consists of 14 residues. The CDR3 DNA reads as TGTGCCAGCAGCTCAGGGACAGGGCCAGAGACCCAGTACTTC. Encoded protein: CASSSGTGPETQYF.

The chain has TRBV19 and TRBJ2-5, with 7 bases fitting TRBD1. CDR1 is LNHDA, CDR2 SQIVND, per germline (reference sequence). The V gene end was trimmed by 6 bases and the J gene end by 7 bases; junction bases not matched to a gene: 11. This CDR3 is 14 amino acids long. The CDR3 loop reads CASSPERGPRTQYF. CDR3 sequence (DNA): TGTGCCAGTAGCCCTGAGAGGGGGCCTCGGACCCAGTACTTC.

The V and J genes are TRBV29-1 and TRBJ1-1; possibly TRBD1 for D (6 bases). The CDR3 is 13 amino acids. Germline V lookup: CDR1 SQVTM, CDR2 ANQGSEA. The V and J ends lost 7 bases and 1 base respectively, with 13 bases between them. The DNA for the CDR3 is TGCAGCGGGTCACAGGGTCAGAACACTGAAGCTTTCTTT. It yields the protein CSGSQGQNTEAFF.

The V and J genes are TRBV4-1 and TRBJ1-2, with 10 bases matching TRBD1. V gave up 4 bases and J gave up 2 bases; unmatched junction bases: 1. CDR1 and CDR2 (germline): MGHRA, YSYEKL. This CDR3 is built from 14 residues. CDR3 in DNA: TGCGCCAGCAGCCTGACAGGGGGCAACTATGGCTACACCTTC. It codes for CASSLTGGNYGYTF.

The chain is built from TRBV4-1 and TRBJ2-5, with D unclear. This CDR3 contains 15 residues. The V and J ends lost 0 bases and 5 bases respectively, with 13 bases between them. The germline V gene encodes CDR1 MGHRA and CDR2 YSYEKL. The CDR3 DNA sequence: TGCGCCAGCAGCCAAGAAGTCGCCTCCGGGGAGACCCAGTACTTC. Translating it yields CASSQEVASGETQYF.

The chain recombines TRBV5-1 with TRBJ1-5, with a possible D match to TRBD1 (5 bases). The V end lost 0 bases, the J end lost 5 bases, and 12 bases lay between the germline ends. The CDR3 has 15 residues. The germline gives CDR1 SGHRS, CDR2 YFSETQ. CDR3: CASSLAGMGDQPQHF. The DNA of the CDR3 is TGCGCCAGCAGCTTGGCCGGAATGGGGGATCAGCCCCAGCATTTT. The entire variable domain, with the rest obtained from reference TRBV5-1 and TRBJ1-5, is as follows: KAGVTQTPRYLIKTRGQQVTLSCSPISGHRSVSWYQQTPGQGLQFLFEYFSETQRNKGNFPGRFSGRQFSNSRSEMNVSTLELGDSALYLCASSLAGMGDQPQHFGDGTRLSIL.

The chain recombines TRBV28 with TRBJ1-2; tentative D call: TRBD1 (5 bases). CDR1 and CDR2 (germline): MDHEN, SYDVKM. The V gene lost 3 bases and the J gene lost 5 bases, with 13 bases spanning the gap. The CDR3 extends over 14 amino acids. This CDR3 is CASSFGAGSYGYTF. The CDR3 bases are TGTGCCAGCAGTTTTGGGGCAGGGTCTTATGGCTACACCTTC.

V is TRBV6-6 and J is TRBJ2-1; 12 positions agree with TRBD2. CDR1 MNHNY and CDR2 SVGAGI come from the germline V gene (reference sequence). The trim removed 6 bases at V and 9 bases at J, leaving 6 bases unmatched. The CDR3 runs to 14 residues. The CDR3 DNA is TGTGCCAGCAGCAGCGGACTAGCGGGGACTGAGCAGTTCTTC. Translated: CASSSGLAGTEQFF.

The V call is TRBV28, the J call TRBJ1-5; D ambiguous. This CDR3 region has 14 residues. CDR1 MDHEN and CDR2 SYDVKM come from the germline V gene. Between the trimmed V and J ends, which lost 7 bases and 7 bases, there was a span of 17 bases. This CDR3 reads CASNRGPIRQPQHF. CDR3 bases: TGTGCCAGCAATAGAGGCCCAATCAGGCAGCCCCAGCATTTT.

The chain uses TRBV19 and TRBJ2-1, with 11 positions matching TRBD2. CDR3 size: 16 residues. The ends lost 9 bases at V and 9 bases at J; junction bases unmatched: 16. Germline V gene sequence: CDR1 LNHDA, CDR2 SQIVND (reference sequence). The CDR3 DNA reads TGTGCCAGCTCCAGGCCCGCTAGCGGGGGGAAAGGTGAGCAGTTCTTC. Translating gives CASSRPASGGKGEQFF. Full variable domain (rest looked up from reference TRBV19 and TRBJ2-1): DGGITQSPKYLFRKEGQNVTLSCEQNLNHDAMYWYRQDPGQGLRLIYYSQIVNDFQKGDIAEGYSVSREKKESFPLTVTSAQKNPTAFYLCASSRPASGGKGEQFFGPGTRLTVL.

The V call is TRBV2, the J call TRBJ2-2; D unclear. The CDR3 sequence is 16 residues long. The V end lost 3 bases, the J end lost 7 bases, and 18 bases lay between the germline ends. Germline values: CDR1 SNHLY, CDR2 FYNNEI. The CDR3 sequence is CASSETGSRSHGELFF. The CDR3 nucleotides read TGTGCCAGCAGTGAGACTGGTAGCCGAAGCCACGGGGAGCTGTTTTTT.

The J gene is TRBJ2-3, the V gene TRBV18, with D possibly matching TRBD2 (5 bases). This CDR3 is built from 15 residues. Germline V gene lookup returns CDR1 KGHSH and CDR2 LQKENI. Trimming removed 3 bases at V and 11 bases at J, with 21 bases between. As DNA, the CDR3 is TGTGCCAGCTCACCTATAGAAAGCTCGACCGAGGGGCAGTATTTT. This encodes CASSPIESSTEGQYF.

The chain combines TRBV6-6 with TRBJ1-1, with D possibly TRBD1 on 6 matching bases. The CDR3 consists of 13 residues. Germline loops: CDR1 MNHNY, CDR2 SVGAGI (reference sequence). Trimming left V 4 bases short and J 1 base short, with 7 bases between. The CDR3 loop reads CASSLTGNTEAFF. The CDR3 nucleotides read TGTGCCAGCAGTTTGACAGGGAACACTGAAGCTTTCTTT.

V gene TRBV29-1 combines with J gene TRBJ1-1; D is undetermined. Looked up from germline, CDR1 is SQVTM and CDR2 is ANQGSEA. V lost 6 bases and J lost 0, with 8 bases in between. CDR3 length equals 12 residues. The CDR3 sequence: CSVATLNTEAFF. The CDR3 DNA follows: TGCAGCGTGGCCACGTTGAACACTGAAGCTTTCTTT.

The chain joins TRBV7-8 to TRBJ2-7; D uncertain. The germline gives CDR1 SGHVS, CDR2 FQNEAQ. Trimming removed 1 base from V and 3 bases from J, with 10 bases in between. The CDR3 spans 14 residues. The CDR3 DNA follows: TGTGCCAGCAGCTTAGAGGCAGCAGTCTACGAGCAGTACGTC. Protein: CASSLEAAVYEQYV.

This rearrangement joins TRBV29-1 to TRBJ2-2; the match to TRBD1 covers 10 bases. CDR3 length equals 17 residues. J was trimmed by 0 bases and V by 7 bases; bases with no gene match: 11. The germline V gene encodes CDR1 SQVTM and CDR2 ANQGSEA. In nucleotides, the CDR3 is TGCAGCGCCAGCCCGGGACAGGGGACCGCGAACACCGGGGAGCTGTTTTTT. Translated, it gives CSASPGQGTANTGELFF.